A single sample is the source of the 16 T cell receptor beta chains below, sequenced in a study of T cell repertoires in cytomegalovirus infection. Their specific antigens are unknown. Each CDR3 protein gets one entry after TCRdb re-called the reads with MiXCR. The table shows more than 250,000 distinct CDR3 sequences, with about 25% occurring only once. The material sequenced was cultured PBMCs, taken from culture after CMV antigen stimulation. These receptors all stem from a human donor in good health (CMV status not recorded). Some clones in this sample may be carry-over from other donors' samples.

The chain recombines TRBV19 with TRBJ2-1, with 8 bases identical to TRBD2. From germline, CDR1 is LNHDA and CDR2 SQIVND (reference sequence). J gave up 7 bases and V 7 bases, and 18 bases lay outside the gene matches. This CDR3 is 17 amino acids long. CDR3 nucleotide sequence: TGTGCCAGTACCATCTGGCCCCCGGGACTAGGAATGAATGAGCAGTTCTTC. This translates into CASTIWPPGLGMNEQFF.

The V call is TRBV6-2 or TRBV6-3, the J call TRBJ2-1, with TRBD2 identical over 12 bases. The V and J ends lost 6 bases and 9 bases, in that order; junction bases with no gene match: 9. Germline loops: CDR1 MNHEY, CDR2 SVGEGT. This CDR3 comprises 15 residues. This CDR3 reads CASRLQTSGSSEQFF. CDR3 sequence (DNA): TGTGCCAGCAGACTTCAGACTAGCGGGAGCAGTGAGCAGTTCTTC.

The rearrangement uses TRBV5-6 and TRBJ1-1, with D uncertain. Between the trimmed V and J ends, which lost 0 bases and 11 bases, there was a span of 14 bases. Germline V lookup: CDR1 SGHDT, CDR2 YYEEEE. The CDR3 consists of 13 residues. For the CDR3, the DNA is TGTGCCAGCAGCTTGGGGACGGCGCTCGGGGCTTTCTTT. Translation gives CASSLGTALGAFF. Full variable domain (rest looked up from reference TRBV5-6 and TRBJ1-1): DAGVTQSPTHLIKTRGQQVTLRCSPKSGHDTVSWYQQALGQGPQFIFQYYEEEERQRGNFPDRFSGHQFPNYSSELNVNALLLGDSALYLCASSLGTALGAFFGQGTRLTVV.

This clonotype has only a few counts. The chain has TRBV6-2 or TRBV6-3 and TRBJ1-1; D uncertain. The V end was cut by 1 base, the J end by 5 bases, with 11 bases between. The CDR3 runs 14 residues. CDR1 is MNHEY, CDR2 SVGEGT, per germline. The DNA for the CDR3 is TGTGCCAGCAGTTACTTGACCGGCGGAACTGAAGCTTTCTTT. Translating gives CASSYLTGGTEAFF.

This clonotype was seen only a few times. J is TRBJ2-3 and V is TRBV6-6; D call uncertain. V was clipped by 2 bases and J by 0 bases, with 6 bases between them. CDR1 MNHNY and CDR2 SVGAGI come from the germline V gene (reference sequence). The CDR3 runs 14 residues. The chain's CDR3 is CASSYTDSTDTQYF. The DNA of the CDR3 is TGTGCCAGCAGTTACACTGACAGCACAGATACGCAGTATTTT.

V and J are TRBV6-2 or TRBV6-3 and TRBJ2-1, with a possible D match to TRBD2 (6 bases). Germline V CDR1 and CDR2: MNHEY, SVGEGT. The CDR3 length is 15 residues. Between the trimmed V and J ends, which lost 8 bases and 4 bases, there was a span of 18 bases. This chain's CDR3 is CASSQGDSRYNEQFF. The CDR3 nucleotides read TGTGCCAGCTCACAAGGGGACTCAAGGTACAATGAGCAGTTCTTC.

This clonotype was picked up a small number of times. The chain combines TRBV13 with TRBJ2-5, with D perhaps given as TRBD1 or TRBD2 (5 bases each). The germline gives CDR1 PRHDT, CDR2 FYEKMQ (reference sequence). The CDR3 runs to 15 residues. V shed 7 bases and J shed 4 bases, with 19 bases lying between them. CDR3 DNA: TGTGCCAGCAAAACCCTGGGGCAGAGGGCAGAGACCCAGTACTTC. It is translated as CASKTLGQRAETQYF.

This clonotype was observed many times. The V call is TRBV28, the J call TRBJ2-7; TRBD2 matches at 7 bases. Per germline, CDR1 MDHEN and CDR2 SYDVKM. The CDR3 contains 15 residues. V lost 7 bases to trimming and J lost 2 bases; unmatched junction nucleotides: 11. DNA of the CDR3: TGTGCCAGCACCATTGGCGGGAGATCCGCCTACGAGCAGTACTTC. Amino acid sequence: CASTIGGRSAYEQYF.

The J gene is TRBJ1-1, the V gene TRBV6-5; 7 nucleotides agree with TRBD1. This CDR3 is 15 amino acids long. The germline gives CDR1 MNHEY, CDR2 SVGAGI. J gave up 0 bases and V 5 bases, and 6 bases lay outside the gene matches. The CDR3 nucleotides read TGTGCCAGCAGTCGACAGGGCGCCATGAACACTGAAGCTTTCTTT. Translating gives CASSRQGAMNTEAFF.

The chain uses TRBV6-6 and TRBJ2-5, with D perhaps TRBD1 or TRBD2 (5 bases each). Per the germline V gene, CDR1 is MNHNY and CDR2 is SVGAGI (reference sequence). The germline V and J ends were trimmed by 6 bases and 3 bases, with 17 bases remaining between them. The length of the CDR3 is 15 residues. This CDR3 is CASSGVGTEEETQYF. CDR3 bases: TGTGCCAGCAGCGGCGTCGGGACCGAAGAAGAGACCCAGTACTTC.

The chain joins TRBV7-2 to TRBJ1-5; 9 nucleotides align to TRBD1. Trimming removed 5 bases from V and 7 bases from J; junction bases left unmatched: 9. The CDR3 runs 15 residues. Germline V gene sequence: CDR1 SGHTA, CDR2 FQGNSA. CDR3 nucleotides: TGTGCCAGCAGCACACAGGGGGCCCAGGGACAGCCCCAGCATTTT. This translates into CASSTQGAQGQPQHF.

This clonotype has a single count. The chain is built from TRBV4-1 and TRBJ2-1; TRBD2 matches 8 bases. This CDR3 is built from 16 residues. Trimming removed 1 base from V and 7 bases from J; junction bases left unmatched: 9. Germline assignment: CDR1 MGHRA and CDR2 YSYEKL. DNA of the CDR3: TGCGCCAGCAGCCAAGTTACGGGAGGGCCGATGAATGAGCAGTTCTTC. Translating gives CASSQVTGGPMNEQFF.

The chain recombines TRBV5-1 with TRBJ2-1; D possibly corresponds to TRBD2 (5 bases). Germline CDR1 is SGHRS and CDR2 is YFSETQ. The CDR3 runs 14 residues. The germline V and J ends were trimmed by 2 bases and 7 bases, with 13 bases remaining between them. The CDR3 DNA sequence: TGCGCCAGCAGCTTTCAAGAGGGTTGGAATGAGCAGTTCTTC. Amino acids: CASSFQEGWNEQFF.

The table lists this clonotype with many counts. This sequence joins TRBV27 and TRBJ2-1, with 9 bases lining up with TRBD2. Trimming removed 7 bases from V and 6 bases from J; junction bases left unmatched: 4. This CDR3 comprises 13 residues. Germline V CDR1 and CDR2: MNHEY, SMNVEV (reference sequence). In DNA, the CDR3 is TGTGCCAGCACTGCGGGAGGGCCCAATGAGCAGTTCTTC. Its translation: CASTAGGPNEQFF.

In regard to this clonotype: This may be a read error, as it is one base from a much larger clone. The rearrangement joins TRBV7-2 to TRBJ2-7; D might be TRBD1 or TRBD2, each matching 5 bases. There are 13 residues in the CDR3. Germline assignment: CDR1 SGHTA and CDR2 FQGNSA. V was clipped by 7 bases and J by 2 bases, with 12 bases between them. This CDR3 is CTSKGTDTYEQYF. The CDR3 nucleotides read TGTACCAGCAAAGGGACGGATACCTACGAGCAGTACTTC.

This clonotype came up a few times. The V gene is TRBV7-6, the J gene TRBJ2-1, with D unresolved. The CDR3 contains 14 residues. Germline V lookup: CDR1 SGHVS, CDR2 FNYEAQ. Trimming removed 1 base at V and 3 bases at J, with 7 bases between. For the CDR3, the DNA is TGTGCCAGCAGCTTAGGGACGCTCTACAATGAGCAGTTCTTC. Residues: CASSLGTLYNEQFF.